This TCR beta chain was captured by sequencing in a study of blood T cell repertoires in COVID-19. Background on the study: The United States, Italy and Spain provided the acute and convalescent COVID-19 samples. Sample material is recorded as cDNA or gDNA derived from T cells, B-cell-depleted T cells, or PBMCs.

The CDR3 has 14 residues. The ends were cut back, 5 bases at V and 1 base at J, with 12 bases in the middle. CDR1 is SGHVS, CDR2 FQNEAQ, per germline. Original processing methods: Researchers report that nucleated cell counts were estimated from reference gene primer amplification. TCRdb keeps only in-frame clones here, not all; method: immunoSEQ multiplex PCR. V and J calls and clone size follow that table, whereas D and trimming were derived from the DNA. The table has about 230,000 clones, around 89% seen once. One Seattle source followed patients from active infection through their disease course.

The sequencing sample was made of peripheral blood. The sequence was obtained from a man aged 25 to 40 with COVID-19, enrolled during active disease. The rearrangement links TRBV7-8 to TRBJ2-7; D gene unclear. CDR3 in amino acids: CASSPDTWSYEQYF. Written as DNA, the CDR3 is TGTGCCAGCAGCCCCGATACTTGGTCCTACGAGCAGTACTTC. Together with reference TRBV7-8 and TRBJ2-7, the CDR3 gives the full variable domain: GAGVSQSPRYKVAKRGQDVALRCDPISGHVSLFWYQQALGQGPEFLTYFQNEAQLDKSGLPSDRFFAERPEGSVSTLKIQRTQQEDSAVYLCASSPDTWSYEQYFGPGTRLTVT.